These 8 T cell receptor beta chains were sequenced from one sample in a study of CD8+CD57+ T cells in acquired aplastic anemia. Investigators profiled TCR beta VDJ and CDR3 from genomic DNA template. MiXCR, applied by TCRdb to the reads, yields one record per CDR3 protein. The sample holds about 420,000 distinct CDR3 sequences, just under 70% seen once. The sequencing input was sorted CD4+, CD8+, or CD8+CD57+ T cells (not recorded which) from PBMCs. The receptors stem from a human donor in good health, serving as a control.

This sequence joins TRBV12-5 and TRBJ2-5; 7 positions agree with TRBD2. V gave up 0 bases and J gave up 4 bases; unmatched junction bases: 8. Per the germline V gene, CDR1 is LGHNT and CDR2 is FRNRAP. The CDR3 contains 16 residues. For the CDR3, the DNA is TGTGCTAGTGGTTTGGTTTGGACGGGGGGTATAGAGACCCAGTACTTC. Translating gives CASGLVWTGGIETQYF.

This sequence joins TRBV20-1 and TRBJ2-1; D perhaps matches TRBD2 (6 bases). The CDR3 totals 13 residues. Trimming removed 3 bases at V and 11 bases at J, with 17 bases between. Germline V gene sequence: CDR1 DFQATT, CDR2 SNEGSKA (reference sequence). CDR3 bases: TGCAGTGCTAGCGGGAGAGACAATGAGCAGCAGTTCTTC. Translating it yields CSASGRDNEQQFF.

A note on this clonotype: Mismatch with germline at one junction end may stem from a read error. As DNA, the CDR3 is TGTGCCAGCAACGGGACTAGCCGGGGGGACACCGGGGAGCTGTTTTTT. Translated, it gives CASNGTSRGDTGELFF. The chain couples TRBV5-1 to TRBJ2-2; 9 bases match TRBD2. The germline gives CDR1 SGHRS, CDR2 YFSETQ. The CDR3 has 16 residues.

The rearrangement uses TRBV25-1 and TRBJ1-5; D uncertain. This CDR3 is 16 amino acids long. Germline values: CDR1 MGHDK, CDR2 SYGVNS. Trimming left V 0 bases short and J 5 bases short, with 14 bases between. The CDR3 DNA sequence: TGTGCCAGCAGTGAATACGAGGTAGGAGAGGATCAGCCCCAGCATTTT. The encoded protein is CASSEYEVGEDQPQHF.

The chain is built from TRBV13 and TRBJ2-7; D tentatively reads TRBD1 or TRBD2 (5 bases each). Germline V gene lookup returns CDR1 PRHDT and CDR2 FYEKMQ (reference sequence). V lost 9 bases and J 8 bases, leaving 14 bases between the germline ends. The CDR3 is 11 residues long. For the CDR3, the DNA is TGTGCCAGTGGGACCGGGGAACAGCAGTACTTC. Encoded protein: CASGTGEQQYF.

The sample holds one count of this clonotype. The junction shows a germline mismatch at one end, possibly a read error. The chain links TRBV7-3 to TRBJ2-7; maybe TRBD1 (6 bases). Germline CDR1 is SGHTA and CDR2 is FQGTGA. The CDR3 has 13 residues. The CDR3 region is CASSLQGSYAQYF. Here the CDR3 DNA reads TGTGCTAGCAGCCTACAGGGATCGTACGCGCAGTACTTC.

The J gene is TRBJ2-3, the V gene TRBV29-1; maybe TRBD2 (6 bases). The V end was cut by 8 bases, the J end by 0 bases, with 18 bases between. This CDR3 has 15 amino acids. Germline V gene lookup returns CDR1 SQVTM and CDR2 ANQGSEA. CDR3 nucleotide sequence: TGCAGCATCCCCTCGGGACTGACTAGCACAGATACGCAGTATTTT. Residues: CSIPSGLTSTDTQYF.

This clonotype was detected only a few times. CDR3: CSVIRAATEAFF. The CDR3 nucleotides are TGCAGCGTGATACGGGCCGCCACTGAAGCTTTCTTT. This chain links TRBV29-1 with TRBJ1-1; D call uncertain. Trimming took off 6 bases at V and 4 bases at J, with 12 bases between the two ends. The CDR3 has 12 residues. Germline V gene sequence: CDR1 SQVTM, CDR2 ANQGSEA.